Detailed here is one T cell receptor beta chain. What it binds is not known. Individual cDNA molecules received unique molecular identifiers. MiXCR, applied by TCRdb to the 5' RACE reads, yields one record per CDR3 protein. The sample lists just under 60,000 distinct CDR3 sequences, 8% to 9.5% occurring once. The sample is drawn from a study of early T cells in non-severe SARS-CoV-2 infection. About the research overall: Unsorted whole blood bulk RNA was sequenced, with unpaired chains.

Findings and limits, study-wide: Missing private and CD4 specificities, VDJdb matching favored anti-spike CD8 responses.

V lost 1 base to trimming and J lost 2 bases; unmatched junction nucleotides: 8. The V gene's germline CDR1 is SQVTM and CDR2 ANQGSEA. The CDR3 spans 16 residues. The rearrangement uses TRBV29-1 and TRBJ2-3; 8 nucleotides agree with TRBD2. Input material: whole blood. This sequence originates from an adult who was a healthcare worker with PCR-confirmed SARS-CoV-2 infection or an uninfected control (not recorded which). The DNA of the CDR3 is TGCAGCGTTGAAGCCCGGGGGGGCCAGGCCACAGATACGCAGTATTTT. Translated: CSVEARGGQATDTQYF.